This T cell receptor beta chain was identified in a study of low-dose radiotherapy and immunotherapy resistance in tumors. The CDR3 is 15 residues long. The ends lost 7 bases at V and 7 bases at J; junction bases unmatched: 11. CDR1 and CDR2 from the germline V gene are MDHEN and SYDVKM. Stated time point: after trial treatment. Treatment defined: LDRT plus nivolumab, ipilimumab, low-dose cyclophosphamide and aspirin (RACIN trial). Primers targeting TRAV and TRBV primed first-strand cDNA, covering alpha and beta chains. A roughly 22-cycle PCR with a constant-region primer and V-primer adapter amplified TCRs. Via MiXCR, TCRdb re-called the reads, giving one row per CDR3 protein. In the table there are about 30,000 distinct CDR3 sequences, approximately 54% of which are singletons. This clonotype was counted only a few times.

This receptor was obtained from a male donor with gallbladder cancer. The chain couples TRBV28 to TRBJ2-7, with TRBD2 identical over 12 bases. The sample here was PBMCs, taken after low-dose radiotherapy plus immunotherapy. In DNA form, the CDR3 reads TGTGCCAGCAATGACCCGGGACTAGCGGGCCTGGAGCAGTACTTC. As protein: CASNDPGLAGLEQYF.